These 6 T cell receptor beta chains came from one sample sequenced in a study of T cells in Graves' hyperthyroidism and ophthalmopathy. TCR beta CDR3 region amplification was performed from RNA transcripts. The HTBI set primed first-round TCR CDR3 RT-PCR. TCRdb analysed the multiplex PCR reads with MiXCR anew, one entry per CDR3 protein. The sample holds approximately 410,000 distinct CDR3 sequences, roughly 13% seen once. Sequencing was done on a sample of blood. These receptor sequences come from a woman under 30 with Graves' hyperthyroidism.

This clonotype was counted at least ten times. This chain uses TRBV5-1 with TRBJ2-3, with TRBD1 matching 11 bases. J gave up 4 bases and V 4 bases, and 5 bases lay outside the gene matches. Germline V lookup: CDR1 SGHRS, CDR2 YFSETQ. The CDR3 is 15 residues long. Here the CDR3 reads CASSPGQGVADTQYF. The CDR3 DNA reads TGCGCCAGCAGCCCGGGACAGGGGGTGGCAGATACGCAGTATTTT.

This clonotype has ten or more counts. For the CDR3, the DNA is TGTGCCAGCAGTTATGCCTACACCGGGGAGCTGTTTTTT. Residues: CASSYAYTGELFF. V usage is TRBV6-2 or TRBV6-3 and J usage is TRBJ2-2; no definite D call. The CDR3 consists of 13 residues. Germline V gene lookup returns CDR1 MNHEY and CDR2 SVGEGT. V lost 3 bases to trimming and J lost 3 bases, with 5 bases between them.

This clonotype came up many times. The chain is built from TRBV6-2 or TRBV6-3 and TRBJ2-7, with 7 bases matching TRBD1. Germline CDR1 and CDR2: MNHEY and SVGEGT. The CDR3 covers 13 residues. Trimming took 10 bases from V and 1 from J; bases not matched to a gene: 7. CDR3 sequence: CATATGWSYEQYF. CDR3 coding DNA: TGTGCCACCGCGACAGGGTGGTCCTACGAGCAGTACTTC.

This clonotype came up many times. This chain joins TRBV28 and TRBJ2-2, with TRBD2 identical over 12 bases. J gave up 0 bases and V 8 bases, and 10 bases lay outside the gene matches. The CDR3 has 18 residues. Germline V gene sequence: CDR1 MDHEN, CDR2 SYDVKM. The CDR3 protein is CASGVIGLAGSNTGELFF. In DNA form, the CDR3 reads TGTGCCAGCGGGGTAATAGGACTAGCGGGGTCGAACACCGGGGAGCTGTTTTTT.

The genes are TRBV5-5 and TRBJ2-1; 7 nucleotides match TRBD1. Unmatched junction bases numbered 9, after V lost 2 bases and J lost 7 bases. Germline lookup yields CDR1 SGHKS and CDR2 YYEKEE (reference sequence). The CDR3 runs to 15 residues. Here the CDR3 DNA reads TGTGCCAGCAGCTTTGTAGGGGGCTTTTGGAATGAGCAGTTCTTC. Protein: CASSFVGGFWNEQFF.

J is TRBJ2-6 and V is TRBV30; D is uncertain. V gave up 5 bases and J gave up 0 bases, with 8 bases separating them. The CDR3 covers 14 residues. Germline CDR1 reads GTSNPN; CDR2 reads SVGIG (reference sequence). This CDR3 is CAWLDLSGANVLTF. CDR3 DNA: TGTGCCTGGCTCGACCTCTCTGGGGCCAACGTCCTGACTTTC.